Below, one TCR beta chain is given with its context. The CDR3 totals 19 residues. After removal of 6 bases from V and 2 bases from J, the junction contained 11 bases not matched to a gene. The germline gives CDR1 LNHDA, CDR2 SQIVND (reference sequence). The method was immunoSEQ multiplex PCR; TCRdb's version includes in-frame clones alone and lacks a portion of them. The table records 45,000 to 55,000 clones, nearly 95% of them present only once. The data were obtained in a study of T cell changes during pregnancy in multiple sclerosis. The sample here was peripheral blood, taken in the third trimester of pregnancy. The chain couples TRBV19 to TRBJ2-2, with 14 bases that match TRBD2. The clonotype was recovered from a female donor with multiple sclerosis, enrolled in a pregnancy study. CDR3: CASSPGLAGAPVNTGELFF. CDR3 DNA: TGTGCCAGTAGCCCGGGACTAGCGGGAGCGCCCGTTAACACCGGGGAGCTGTTTTTT.